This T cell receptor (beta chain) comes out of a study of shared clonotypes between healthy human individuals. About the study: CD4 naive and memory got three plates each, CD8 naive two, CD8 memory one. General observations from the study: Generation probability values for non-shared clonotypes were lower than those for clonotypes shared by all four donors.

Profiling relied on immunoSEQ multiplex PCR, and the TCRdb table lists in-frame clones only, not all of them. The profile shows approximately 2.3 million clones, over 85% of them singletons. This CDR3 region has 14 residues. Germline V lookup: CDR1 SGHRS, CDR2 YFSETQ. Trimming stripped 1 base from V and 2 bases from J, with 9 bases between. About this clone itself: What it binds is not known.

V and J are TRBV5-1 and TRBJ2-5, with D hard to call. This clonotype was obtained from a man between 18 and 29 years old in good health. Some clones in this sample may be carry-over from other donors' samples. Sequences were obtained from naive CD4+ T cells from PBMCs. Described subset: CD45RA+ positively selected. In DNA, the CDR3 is TGCGCCAGCAGCTTGAACAGCTGGCAAGAGACCCAGTACTTC. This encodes CASSLNSWQETQYF.